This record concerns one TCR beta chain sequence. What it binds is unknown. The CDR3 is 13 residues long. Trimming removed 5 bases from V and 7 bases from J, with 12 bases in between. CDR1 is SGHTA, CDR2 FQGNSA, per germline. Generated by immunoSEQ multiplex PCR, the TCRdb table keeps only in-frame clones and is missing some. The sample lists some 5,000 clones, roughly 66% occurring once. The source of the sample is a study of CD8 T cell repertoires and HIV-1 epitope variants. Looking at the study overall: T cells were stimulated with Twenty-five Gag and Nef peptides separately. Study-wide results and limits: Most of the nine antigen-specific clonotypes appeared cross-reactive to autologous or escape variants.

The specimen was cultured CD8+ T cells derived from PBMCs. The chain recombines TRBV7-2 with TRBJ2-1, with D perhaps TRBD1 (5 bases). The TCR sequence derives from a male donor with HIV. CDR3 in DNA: TGTGCCAGCAGCCTCGACAGTTTAAATGAGCAGTTCTTC. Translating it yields CASSLDSLNEQFF.